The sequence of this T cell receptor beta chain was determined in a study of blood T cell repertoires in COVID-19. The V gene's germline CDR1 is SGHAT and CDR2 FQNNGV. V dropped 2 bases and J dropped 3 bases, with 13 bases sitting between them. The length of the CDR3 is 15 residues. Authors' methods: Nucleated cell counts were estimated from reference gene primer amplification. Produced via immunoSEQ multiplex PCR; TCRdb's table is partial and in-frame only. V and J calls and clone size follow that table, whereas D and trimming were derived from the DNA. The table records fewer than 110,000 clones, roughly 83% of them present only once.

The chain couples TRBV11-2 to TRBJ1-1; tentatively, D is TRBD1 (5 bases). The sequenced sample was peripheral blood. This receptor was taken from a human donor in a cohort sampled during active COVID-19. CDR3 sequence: CASSLLATEYTEAFF. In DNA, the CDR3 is TGTGCCAGCAGCTTATTGGCGACAGAGTACACTGAAGCTTTCTTT.